The rows below give T cell receptor beta chains drawn from one sample of a study of T-cell memory formation after mild COVID-19. From the 5' RACE reads, TCRdb called clonotypes with MiXCR, one entry per CDR3 protein. The data hold around 210,000 distinct CDR3 sequences, with 9.5% observed a single time. Sequenced input: PBMCs or a T cell subset sorted from them (not recorded which). The source of these receptors is a man aged 18 to 29 who had mild COVID-19 (a few samples of this study predate the infection). Cell type and time point are not known. Both conserved end residues are part of each CDR3. A D gene is named only where the DNA matches it firmly. For some rows the clone size is stated as once, few or many, or as a class when expanded; others skip it.

clone_size | d_call | j_call | v_call | cdr3_aa | cdr3_nt
many | TRBD2 | TRBJ2-3 | TRBV9 | CASSVVPLSGGAGDTQYF | TGTGCCAGCAGCGTAGTCCCCCTTAGCGGGGGGGCAGGAGATACGCAGTATTTT
few | TRBD2 | TRBJ2-5 | TRBV12-3/TRBV12-4 | CASSFGSAAGGRETQYF | TGTGCCAGCAGTTTTGGATCCGCAGCGGGGGGAAGAGAGACCCAGTACTTC
NA | TRBD2 | TRBJ2-1 | TRBV11-2 | CASSLVGTSGGIYNEQFF | TGTGCCAGCAGCTTAGTAGGGACTAGCGGGGGAATCTACAATGAGCAGTTCTTC
few | NA | TRBJ1-5 | TRBV5-1 | CASSPGGGYQPQHF | TGCGCCAGCAGCCCCGGTGGGGGTTATCAGCCCCAGCATTTT
NA | NA | TRBJ2-3 | TRBV7-2 | CASSGRGLTDTQYF | TGTGCCAGCAGCGGAAGGGGCCTCACAGATACGCAGTATTTT
NA | TRBD2 | TRBJ2-4 | TRBV7-9 | CASSSPGLEKNIQYF | TGTGCCAGCAGCTCGCCGGGACTAGAAAAAAACATTCAGTACTTC
few | NA | TRBJ2-2 | TRBV19 | CASSRMRARETTGELFF | TGTGCCAGTAGCCGAATGCGTGCTAGGGAGACCACCGGGGAGCTGTTTTTT
few | NA | TRBJ2-6 | TRBV28 | CASKLHGAGANVLTF | TGTGCCAGCAAACTGCATGGAGCTGGGGCCAACGTCCTGACTTTC
NA | NA | TRBJ1-5 | TRBV18 | CASSPQQIINQPQHF | TGTGCCAGCTCACCACAACAGATCATCAATCAGCCCCAGCATTTT
NA | TRBD1 | TRBJ1-4 | TRBV7-2 | CASSKQGAEKLFF | TGTGCCAGCAGCAAACAGGGGGCGGAAAAACTGTTTTTT
few | TRBD2 | TRBJ2-6 | TRBV4-1 | CASSQGGRGRRGANVLTF | TGCGCCAGCAGCCAAGGCGGGAGGGGGCGAAGAGGGGCCAACGTCCTGACTTTC
NA | NA | TRBJ2-1 | TRBV28 | CASRTPGLLREQFF | TGTGCCAGCAGGACCCCGGGACTGCTGCGAGAGCAGTTCTTC
few | NA | TRBJ1-1 | TRBV5-5 | CASSWGRLAAEAFF | TGTGCCAGCAGCTGGGGACGGCTTGCGGCTGAAGCTTTCTTT
many | NA | TRBJ2-7 | TRBV7-2 | CASSTTYEQYF | TGTGCCAGCAGCACCACCTACGAGCAGTACTTC
NA | NA | TRBJ1-6 | TRBV27 | CASSLTSTSGLRGSPLHF | TGTGCCAGCAGTTTAACCTCAACCTCGGGATTGAGGGGATCACCCCTCCACTTT
NA | TRBD2 | TRBJ2-2 | TRBV11-2 | CASTLGRGGRWTGELFF | TGTGCCAGCACCCTTGGTCGGGGGGGCCGGTGGACCGGGGAGCTGTTTTTT
few | NA | TRBJ2-5 | TRBV7-2 | CASSPSGPETQYF | TGTGCCAGCAGCCCCTCCGGGCCAGAGACCCAGTACTTC
few | NA | TRBJ2-7 | TRBV20-1 | CSARVGGDEQYF | TGCAGTGCTAGAGTAGGCGGGGACGAGCAGTACTTC
NA | NA | TRBJ2-1 | TRBV10-3 | CAIGVRSSRIEQFF | TGTGCCATCGGGGTGAGATCTAGCAGAATTGAGCAGTTCTTC
NA | NA | TRBJ2-1 | TRBV4-3 | CASSQDYFSGTPNEQFF | TGCGCCAGCAGCCAAGACTATTTTTCGGGCACCCCCAATGAGCAGTTCTTC
NA | TRBD1 | TRBJ2-7 | TRBV7-2 | CASSPDRVALYEQYF | TGTGCCAGCAGCCCAGACAGGGTAGCTCTGTACGAGCAGTACTTC
few | NA | TRBJ1-5 | TRBV20-1 | CSGQAPNQPQHF | TGCAGTGGTCAGGCACCTAATCAGCCCCAGCATTTT
NA | NA | TRBJ1-1 | TRBV5-1 | CASSLARHGEGGTEAFF | TGCGCCAGCAGCTTGGCCCGGCACGGGGAAGGAGGCACTGAAGCTTTCTTT
NA | TRBD2 | TRBJ2-2 | TRBV12-3/TRBV12-4 | CASSLRALAGATSGELFF | TGTGCCAGCAGTTTGAGGGCGCTAGCGGGGGCCACGAGCGGGGAGCTGTTTTTT
NA | NA | TRBJ1-1 | TRBV18 | CASSPLSLTLNTEAFF | TGTGCCAGCTCACCATTGTCCCTCACCCTGAACACTGAAGCTTTCTTT
NA | NA | TRBJ2-1 | TRBV6-5 | CASTQGGYSYNEQFF | TGTGCCAGCACCCAGGGGGGGTACTCCTACAATGAGCAGTTCTTC
NA | NA | TRBJ1-2 | TRBV7-2 | CASSSGGVRYGYTF | TGTGCCAGCAGCTCCGGGGGGGTGAGGTATGGCTACACCTTC
NA | TRBD2 | TRBJ2-1 | TRBV6-2/TRBV6-3 | CASGRGQFF | TGTGCCAGCGGGAGGGGACAGTTCTTC